The 23 T cell receptor beta chains below all came from one sample that was sequenced in a study of identical twins. TCRdb re-called the 5' RACE reads with MiXCR, one entry per CDR3 protein. Seen here are 500,000 or so distinct CDR3 sequences, around 14% observed once, and the top ten hold roughly 0.5%. This sample also appeared in a second study, on yellow fever vaccine responses in identical twins.

Source material: CD4+ T cells sorted from blood. Source of these receptors: a woman between 18 and 29 years old in good health.

The V gene is TRBV5-1, the J gene TRBJ2-7; 9 nucleotides agree with TRBD1. V lost 5 bases and J lost 1; bases outside the gene matches: 7. Germline V gives CDR1 SGHRS, CDR2 YFSETQ. The CDR3 runs to 15 residues. This chain's CDR3 is CASRITGTGSYEQYF. In DNA, the CDR3 is TGCGCCAGCAGAATAACCGGGACAGGGTCCTACGAGCAGTACTTC.

The CDR3 loop is CASSLELWGNTEAFF. The CDR3 DNA reads as TGCGCCAGCAGCTTGGAGCTTTGGGGAAATACTGAAGCTTTCTTT. The rearrangement uses TRBV5-1 and TRBJ1-1; D is unclear. V was pared by 0 bases and J by 5 bases, with 14 bases between. CDR3 length: 15 amino acids. The germline CDR1 and CDR2 sequences are SGHRS and YFSETQ.

The CDR3 is CASSPSRGGGNTGELFF. CDR3 DNA sequence: TGTGCCAGCAGCCCATCTCGCGGGGGCGGGAACACCGGGGAGCTGTTTTTT. The chain joins TRBV3-1 to TRBJ2-2, with D possibly being TRBD2 (7 bases). Deletions cut 4 bases from V and 1 base from J, with 16 bases between. The germline gives CDR1 LGHDT, CDR2 YNNKEL (reference sequence). The CDR3 spans 17 residues.

This clonotype was counted only a few times. CDR3 in amino acids: CASSQDQGAKPDTQYF. The CDR3 region has the DNA TGCGCCAGCAGCCAAGATCAGGGTGCTAAGCCAGATACGCAGTATTTT. The gene calls are TRBV4-3 and TRBJ2-3; tentative D call: TRBD1 (5 bases). From germline, CDR1 is LGHNA and CDR2 YSLEER. V lost 0 bases, J lost 4 bases, and 14 bases lay in between. The CDR3 sequence is 16 residues long.

This chain uses TRBV7-2 with TRBJ2-7; TRBD2 aligns across 9 bases. Germline V lookup: CDR1 SGHTA, CDR2 FQGNSA. V shed 3 bases and J 1 base; nucleotides not matched to a gene: 4. The CDR3 covers 15 residues. The CDR3 bases are TGTGCCAGCAGCTTCAGCGGGAGGTCTTCCTACGAGCAGTACTTC. It codes for CASSFSGRSSYEQYF.

This clonotype was detected many times. The genes are TRBV5-1 and TRBJ2-3, with 7 bases matching TRBD2. CDR3 size: 15 residues. The germline gives CDR1 SGHRS, CDR2 YFSETQ. The ends lost 4 bases at V and 1 base at J; junction bases unmatched: 6. The CDR3 DNA reads as TGCGCCAGCAGCACCGGACTAGTAGGCACAGATACGCAGTATTTT. This codes for CASSTGLVGTDTQYF.

CDR3 bases: TGTGCCACCAGCAGAGATGGCAGAGGATCACTAAACACCGGGGAGCTGTTTTTT. It translates to CATSRDGRGSLNTGELFF. J is TRBJ2-2 and V is TRBV15; D ambiguous. The germline V gene has CDR1 LNHNV and CDR2 YYDKDF (reference sequence). Trimming took off 0 bases at V and 2 bases at J, with 16 bases between the two ends. The CDR3 is 18 amino acids.

The genes are TRBV5-1 and TRBJ2-6, with D unclear. The CDR3 has 15 amino acids. Germline CDR1 reads SGHRS; CDR2 reads YFSETQ. With 2 bases removed from V and 2 bases from J, the gap between germline ends came to 8 bases. The CDR3 DNA follows: TGCGCCAGCAGCTTTGACCTGCCTGGGGCCAACGTCCTGACTTTC. Translated, it gives CASSFDLPGANVLTF.

This clonotype was recorded a few times. The chain employs TRBV5-1 and TRBJ2-1; D ambiguous. V shed 6 bases and J shed 2 bases, with 18 bases lying between them. Germline V CDR1 and CDR2: SGHRS, YFSETQ. This CDR3 has 16 residues. Here the CDR3 DNA reads TGCGCCAGCATCCTTGGAGCGCCTACTACCTACAATGAGCAGTTCTTC. Its translation is CASILGAPTTYNEQFF.

This chain links TRBV29-1 with TRBJ2-2, with D perhaps matching TRBD1 (6 bases). CDR3 length: 14 amino acids. Germline lookup yields CDR1 SQVTM and CDR2 ANQGSEA. The V end lost 7 bases, the J end lost 4 bases, and 16 bases lay between the germline ends. The DNA of the CDR3 is TGCAGCGCAACCGGGGACACGACCACCGGGGAGCTGTTTTTT. Residues: CSATGDTTTGELFF.

This clonotype was seen a handful of times. The chain combines TRBV7-9 with TRBJ2-5, with D perhaps TRBD1 (6 bases). The ends were cut back, 0 bases at V and 5 bases at J, with 13 bases in the middle. CDR3 size: 15 residues. Germline V gene lookup returns CDR1 SEHNR and CDR2 FQNEAQ (reference sequence). Here the CDR3 DNA reads TGTGCCAGCAGCTTAGCTACAGGGAATAGGGAGACCCAGTACTTC. This gives the protein CASSLATGNRETQYF.

This chain uses TRBV19 with TRBJ2-5; TRBD1 aligns across 12 bases. Germline CDR1 LNHDA, CDR2 SQIVND (reference sequence). This CDR3 contains 16 residues. V lost 4 bases, J lost 4 bases, and 7 bases stayed unmatched. The CDR3 loop reads CASSTSGQGARETQYF. The CDR3 DNA sequence: TGTGCCAGTAGTACTTCGGGACAGGGGGCAAGAGAGACCCAGTACTTC.

This clonotype was seen ten or more times. The rearrangement joins TRBV7-9 to TRBJ2-3, with D perhaps matching TRBD1 (5 bases). Germline V gene sequence: CDR1 SEHNR, CDR2 FQNEAQ (reference sequence). The germline V and J ends were trimmed by 6 bases and 8 bases, with 9 bases remaining between them. The CDR3 runs to 11 residues. This CDR3 is CASRGVLTQYF. CDR3 coding DNA: TGTGCCAGCAGAGGGGTCCTTACGCAGTATTTT.

In this sample, this clonotype turned up a few times. The gene calls are TRBV6-1 and TRBJ2-1; 9 bases align to TRBD2. J gave up 7 bases and V 11 bases, and 12 bases lay outside the gene matches. Germline V gene lookup returns CDR1 MNHNS and CDR2 SASEGT. CDR3 length equals 14 residues. The CDR3 reads CAAKTALAGNEQFF. The CDR3 coding sequence is TGTGCCGCTAAAACCGCTCTAGCGGGGAATGAGCAGTTCTTC.

The V gene is TRBV20-1, the J gene TRBJ1-1; D not resolved. The CDR3 has 10 residues. V lost 1 base to trimming and J lost 11 bases, with 8 bases between them. Germline CDR1 DFQATT, CDR2 SNEGSKA (reference sequence). CDR3 protein: CSARGNGAFF. The CDR3 bases are TGCAGTGCTAGAGGTAATGGGGCTTTCTTT.

The table lists this clonotype with many counts. V is TRBV7-2 and J is TRBJ2-3; D unresolved. The CDR3 spans 13 residues. CDR1 SGHTA and CDR2 FQGNSA come from the germline V gene. Between the trimmed V and J ends, which lost 0 bases and 2 bases, there was a span of 3 bases. CDR3 residues: CASSLAATDTQYF. In nucleotides, the CDR3 is TGTGCCAGCAGCTTAGCGGCCACAGATACGCAGTATTTT.

This clonotype has only a few counts. J is TRBJ2-2 and V is TRBV10-3, with D unclear. From germline, CDR1 is ENHRY and CDR2 SYGVKD. Trimming stripped 3 bases from V and 1 base from J, with 9 bases between. CDR3 length equals 15 residues. The CDR3 spells CAISDRVGNTGELFF. The CDR3 nucleotides read TGTGCCATCAGTGATAGGGTCGGGAACACCGGGGAGCTGTTTTTT.

This clonotype was counted a few times. This rearrangement joins TRBV7-9 to TRBJ2-7, with D possibly TRBD2 on 5 matching bases. The V gene lost 2 bases and the J gene lost 0 bases, with 14 bases spanning the gap. Germline values: CDR1 SEHNR, CDR2 FQNEAQ (reference sequence). The CDR3 runs to 16 residues. DNA for the CDR3: TGTGCCAGCAGCTTATCGATCGGCGGGCTCTCCTACGAGCAGTACTTC. Translated, it gives CASSLSIGGLSYEQYF. The entire variable domain, with the rest obtained from reference TRBV7-9 and TRBJ2-7, is as follows: DTGVSQNPRHKITKRGQNVTFRCDPISEHNRLYWYRQTLGQGPEFLTYFQNEAQLEKSRLLSDRFSAERPKGSFSTLEIQRTEQGDSAMYLCASSLSIGGLSYEQYFGPGTRLTVT.

CDR3 sequence: CASSFGTITDTQYF. For the CDR3, the DNA is TGTGCCAGCAGTTTCGGGACCATCACAGATACGCAGTATTTT. The chain is built from TRBV12-3 or TRBV12-4 and TRBJ2-3; D may match TRBD1 or TRBD2 (5 bases each). The CDR3 loop spans 14 amino acids. V was trimmed by 3 bases and J by 2 bases, leaving 9 bases between them.

This clonotype has more than one count but fewer than ten. This chain connects TRBV20-1 to TRBJ2-7; D perhaps matches TRBD2 (5 bases). Germline V gives CDR1 DFQATT, CDR2 SNEGSKA (reference sequence). The ends were cut back, 5 bases at V and 5 bases at J, with 19 bases in the middle. The CDR3 sequence is 14 residues long. CDR3 sequence: CSALRVVVRDEQYF. The CDR3 region has the DNA TGCAGTGCTCTAAGGGTGGTGGTGAGGGACGAGCAGTACTTC.

This clonotype was seen more than once but under ten times. The chain uses TRBV7-8 and TRBJ2-7; D call uncertain. CDR1 is SGHVS and CDR2 is FQNEAQ in the germline V gene. This CDR3 has 13 residues. V was pared by 4 bases and J by 4 bases, with 11 bases between. CDR3 loop: CASSSIQEYEQYF. The DNA for the CDR3 is TGTGCCAGCAGCTCGATCCAGGAATACGAGCAGTACTTC.

The sample holds many counts of this clonotype. The rearrangement uses TRBV29-1 and TRBJ2-7, with 9 nucleotides matching TRBD1. V gave up 7 bases and J gave up 3 bases; unmatched junction bases: 13. CDR3 length: 15 amino acids. Germline CDR1 SQVTM, CDR2 ANQGSEA. The CDR3 DNA reads TGCAGCGAGACAAAACCGGGACAGGGTGGCTACGAGCAGTACTTC. Its translation is CSETKPGQGGYEQYF.

A note on this clonotype: The junction departs from germline at one end; a sequencing error may be responsible. The chain recombines TRBV6-2 or TRBV6-3 with TRBJ2-7; 8 positions match TRBD2. The germline gives CDR1 MNHEY, CDR2 SVGEGT. The CDR3 is 16 residues long. The DNA of the CDR3 is TGTCCCAGCAGTTCCACGTCCGGTCTAGCGGGCTACGAGCAGTACTTC. This sequence encodes CPSSSTSGLAGYEQYF.